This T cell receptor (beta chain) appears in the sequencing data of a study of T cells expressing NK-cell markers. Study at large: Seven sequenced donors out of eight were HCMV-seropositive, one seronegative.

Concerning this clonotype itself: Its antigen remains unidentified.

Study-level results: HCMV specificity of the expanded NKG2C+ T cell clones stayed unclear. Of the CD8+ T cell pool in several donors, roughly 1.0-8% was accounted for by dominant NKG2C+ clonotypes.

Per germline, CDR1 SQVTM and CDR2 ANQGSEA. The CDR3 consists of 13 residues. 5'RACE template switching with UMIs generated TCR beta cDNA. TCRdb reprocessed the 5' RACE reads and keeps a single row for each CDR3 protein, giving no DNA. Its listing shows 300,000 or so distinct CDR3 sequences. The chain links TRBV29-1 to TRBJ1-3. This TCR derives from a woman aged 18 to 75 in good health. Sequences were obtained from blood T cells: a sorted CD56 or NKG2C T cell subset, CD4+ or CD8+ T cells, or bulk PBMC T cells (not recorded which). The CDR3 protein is CSVSSPSGNTIYF.